Included here is one T cell receptor beta chain sequence, with context. It was with random hexamers that 0.5 to 1 ug RNA was reverse transcribed. An immunoSEQ multiplex PCR generated amplified TCR beta CDR3 products spanning 54 Vbeta and 13 Jbeta. TCRdb itself ran the immunoSEQ multiplex PCR reads through MiXCR, one entry per CDR3 protein. Counted here are about 160,000 distinct CDR3 sequences, approximately 93% occurring once; the ten biggest clones make up 0.09% to 0.1%. Germline loops: CDR1 MNHEY, CDR2 SVGEGT. V lost 5 bases and J lost 3, with 10 bases in between. The CDR3 extends over 13 amino acids. The data were obtained in a study of CD8 T cells in Susac syndrome.

The TCR sequence derives from a human donor with multiple sclerosis. Sequenced: CD4+ T cells from PBMCs. This sequence joins TRBV6-2 or TRBV6-3 and TRBJ2-5, with D unclear. CDR3 DNA sequence: TGTGCCAGCAGTGAAATGTCAGAAGAGACCCAGTACTTC. Translating gives CASSEMSEETQYF.